Below are 10 T cell receptor beta chains sequenced from a single sample in a study of T cell repertoires in cytomegalovirus infection. Each CDR3 protein gets one entry after TCRdb re-called the reads with MiXCR. The sample consists of some 250,000 distinct CDR3 sequences, approximately 9.2% of them appearing once. Sequenced: PBMCs. Source of these receptors: a human donor in good health (CMV status not recorded). Some clones in this sample may be carry-over from other donors' samples.

There are many counts of this clonotype. The rearrangement links TRBV19 to TRBJ1-5; 8 positions agree with TRBD1. V dropped 4 bases and J dropped 3; count of bases not matched to a gene: 2. Germline CDR1 LNHDA, CDR2 SQIVND (reference sequence). The CDR3 sequence is 14 residues long. In nucleotides, the CDR3 is TGTGCCAGTAGTAGGCAGGGGGCCAATCAGCCCCAGCATTTT. Its protein product is CASSRQGANQPQHF.

This clonotype was observed a handful of times. This chain uses TRBV6-1 with TRBJ1-5, with D hard to call. Between the trimmed V and J ends, which lost 3 bases and 0 bases, there was a span of 6 bases. Germline values: CDR1 MNHNS, CDR2 SASEGT. The CDR3 covers 14 residues. In DNA form, the CDR3 reads TGTGCCAGCAGTGATAACCTTAGCAATCAGCCCCAGCATTTT. This translates into CASSDNLSNQPQHF.

This clonotype came up many times. This chain connects TRBV11-2 to TRBJ2-2, with 13 bases that match TRBD2. The CDR3 is 17 residues long. V dropped 4 bases and J dropped 5; count of bases not matched to a gene: 7. Germline V gene data show CDR1 as SGHAT and CDR2 as FQNNGV. The CDR3 spells CASSSRTSGGETGELFF. The CDR3, as DNA: TGTGCCAGCAGCTCGAGGACTAGCGGGGGAGAAACCGGGGAGCTGTTTTTT.

Many counts were recorded for this clonotype. V and J are TRBV6-2 or TRBV6-3 and TRBJ2-1; D tentatively fits TRBD1 or TRBD2 (5 bases each). V dropped 0 bases and J dropped 6 bases, with 15 bases sitting between them. In germline, CDR1 is MNHEY, CDR2 SVGEGT. The CDR3 spans 16 residues. The CDR3 DNA sequence: TGTGCCAGCAGTTACTCCGGTCGGGGCGGTGGCAATGAGCAGTTCTTC. It codes for CASSYSGRGGGNEQFF.

This clonotype appeared a few times. The V call is TRBV6-2 or TRBV6-3, the J call TRBJ2-1, with 8 nucleotides matching TRBD1. Germline trimming cut 7 bases from V and 0 bases from J; bases unmatched to any gene: 11. The CDR3 consists of 17 residues. Germline CDR1 is MNHEY and CDR2 is SVGEGT. This CDR3 reads CASTGQGLKSSYNEQFF. In DNA form, the CDR3 reads TGTGCCAGCACTGGACAGGGATTGAAAAGCTCCTACAATGAGCAGTTCTTC.

The sample holds many counts of this clonotype. V is TRBV19 and J is TRBJ1-2, with TRBD1 matching over 9 bases. The ends lost 6 bases at V and 6 bases at J; junction bases unmatched: 2. The CDR3 spans 12 residues. Germline CDR1 and CDR2: LNHDA and SQIVND (reference sequence). CDR3 loop: CASRTGGHGYTF. In DNA form, the CDR3 reads TGTGCCAGTAGGACAGGGGGGCATGGCTACACCTTC.

This clonotype was counted ten times or more. V and J are TRBV7-8 and TRBJ2-1; D might be TRBD1 (6 bases). Trimming removed 1 base at V and 7 bases at J, with 8 bases between. Germline CDR1 SGHVS, CDR2 FQNEAQ. CDR3 length equals 13 residues. In nucleotides, the CDR3 is TGTGCCAGCAGCTTAGGACAGGCGAATGAGCAGTTCTTC. Translation: CASSLGQANEQFF.

For the CDR3, the DNA is TGCAGTGCTCGGTTCGGGTACAATGAGCAGTTCTTC. Encoded protein: CSARFGYNEQFF. The chain uses TRBV20-1 and TRBJ2-1; the D is unclear. Trimming left V 5 bases short and J 4 bases short, with 9 bases between. The V gene's germline CDR1 is DFQATT and CDR2 SNEGSKA (reference sequence). This CDR3 is 12 amino acids long.

This clonotype was counted at least ten times. V is TRBV6-2 or TRBV6-3 and J is TRBJ1-5; TRBD1 aligns across 11 bases. Germline V gene sequence: CDR1 MNHEY, CDR2 SVGEGT. V was clipped by 1 base and J by 3 bases; unmatched bases: 8. The CDR3 is 18 residues long. CDR3 in amino acids: CASSYFVGQGAHNQPQHF. CDR3 nucleotides: TGTGCCAGCAGTTACTTCGTAGGACAGGGGGCCCACAATCAGCCCCAGCATTTT.

This clonotype has at least ten counts. CDR3 nucleotides: TGTGCCAGCAGCTCCGGGGCCTTCGGCGAGCAGTACTTC. The encoded protein is CASSSGAFGEQYF. The J gene is TRBJ2-7, the V gene TRBV7-3; possibly TRBD1 or TRBD2 for D (5 bases each). The CDR3 runs to 13 residues. Germline V gives CDR1 SGHTA, CDR2 FQGTGA. V lost 4 bases and J 6 bases, leaving 13 bases between the germline ends.